A selection of T cell receptor beta chains follows, all from one sample in a study of blood T cell repertoires in COVID-19. Only in-frame clones appear in the TCRdb table, and some are missing; sequencing was by immunoSEQ multiplex PCR. The sample consists of around 94,000 clones, 80% of them appearing once. Sequenced sample: peripheral blood. The receptors come from a human donor in a cohort sampled during active COVID-19. Each CDR3 is given with its conserved first and last residue. Each record gives: J gene, D gene, clone size, V gene, CDR3 DNA, CDR3 protein. A D gene is named only where the DNA matches it firmly. For some rows the clone size is stated as once, few or many, or as a class when expanded; others skip it.

TRBJ1-4	NA	NA	TRBV4-1	TGCGCCAGCAGCCAAGAGTTTTCGGCAACTAATGAAAAACTGTTTTTT	CASSQEFSATNEKLFF
TRBJ2-7	TRBD1	once	TRBV3-1/TRBV3-2	TGTGCCAGCAGCCAAGGCAGGAGACAGGGGAACGAGCAGTACTTC	CASSQGRRQGNEQYF
TRBJ1-5	TRBD1	NA	TRBV30	TGTGCCTGGAGGAGACAGGGAAGAAATCAGCCCCAGCATTTT	CAWRRQGRNQPQHF
TRBJ2-3	TRBD1	NA	TRBV9	TGTGCCAGCAGCCCCCGTTCGACAGGGGTTGGAGATACGCAGTATTTT	CASSPRSTGVGDTQYF
TRBJ2-7	TRBD2	NA	TRBV7-2	TGTGCCAGCAGCCCGGGACTAGCCAGGGAGCAGTACTTC	CASSPGLAREQYF
TRBJ1-1	NA	NA	TRBV11-2	TGTGCCAGCACCCAGGGTTTGGGGACTGAAGCTTTCTTT	CASTQGLGTEAFF
TRBJ1-1	NA	NA	TRBV19	TGTGCCAGTATGACAGAACACCCCTCGAGCACTGAAGCTTTCTTT	CASMTEHPSSTEAFF
TRBJ1-2	NA	NA	TRBV19	TGTGCCAGTAGTGTCTCCCCGGGGAACTATGGCTACACCTTC	CASSVSPGNYGYTF
TRBJ1-2	NA	few	TRBV7-9	TGTGCCAGCAGCTTACAGGGTACTAACTATGGCTACACCTTC	CASSLQGTNYGYTF
TRBJ2-6	NA	NA	TRBV11-3	TGTGCCAGCAGCGTACCTCTAACCTGGTCTGGGGCCAACGTCCTGACTTTC	CASSVPLTWSGANVLTF
TRBJ2-7	TRBD1	few	TRBV28	TGTGCCAGCGGGACAGACTACGAGCAGTACTTC	CASGTDYEQYF
TRBJ1-2	TRBD1	NA	TRBV19	TGTGCCAGTAGTATGCCGGACAGGGTGAACTATGGCTACACCTTC	CASSMPDRVNYGYTF
TRBJ2-7	NA	many	TRBV24-1	TGTGCCACCAGTTCGCACGGCGAGCAGTACTTC	CATSSHGEQYF
TRBJ2-3	TRBD2	NA	TRBV7-3	TGTGCCAGCAGCCCAGCGGGGATGGGGCCAGATACGCAGTATTTT	CASSPAGMGPDTQYF
TRBJ2-7	TRBD1	NA	TRBV7-2	TGTGCCAGCAGCCGGGACAGAACTTACGAGCAGTACTTC	CASSRDRTYEQYF
TRBJ1-5	NA	NA	TRBV19	TGTGCCAGTAGTATTTCAGGTCCCAATCAGCCCCAGCATTTT	CASSISGPNQPQHF
TRBJ1-2	TRBD1	few	TRBV28	TGTGCCAGCAGTTTAGGTACTACAGGGGTCGGCTACACCTTC	CASSLGTTGVGYTF
TRBJ2-4	TRBD2	NA	TRBV19	TGTGCCAGTACCGTAACGGGAGGAAAAGGCAAAAACATTCAGTACTTC	CASTVTGGKGKNIQYF
TRBJ1-2	NA	NA	TRBV28	TGTGCCAGCAAGGGAGGGTACTATGGCTACACCTTC	CASKGGYYGYTF
TRBJ2-5	TRBD1	NA	TRBV9	TGTGCCAGCAGCGTAGACAGGGGCGACCAAGAGACCCAGTACTTC	CASSVDRGDQETQYF
TRBJ2-1	NA	NA	TRBV28	TGTGCCAGCAGTTTAGCTGGGTTGTGGCCTAGTCTCCTCCGGGGGGCCGATGAGCAGTTCTTC	CASSLAGLWPSLLRGADEQFF
TRBJ1-2	TRBD1	NA	TRBV5-1	TGCGCCAGCAAGGGACAGGGTTGGGGCTATGGCTACACCTTC	CASKGQGWGYGYTF
TRBJ2-7	TRBD2	NA	TRBV28	TGTGCCAGCATCCTCAGCGGGAGCTCCTACGAGCAGTACTTT	CASILSGSSYEQYF
TRBJ2-1	NA	NA	TRBV6-5	TGTGCCAGCAGTTATATGGGGCAATCCATCCATGAGCAGTTCTTC	CASSYMGQSIHEQFF
TRBJ1-1	NA	NA	TRBV4-2	TGTGCCAGCAGCCAAGCGTGGGGCGGGGACACTGAAGCTTTCTTT	CASSQAWGGDTEAFF
TRBJ2-1	NA	NA	TRBV29-1	TGCAGCGTTGGGACTACGGGAGAGCAGTTCTTC	CSVGTTGEQFF
TRBJ2-7	TRBD1	once	TRBV5-1	TGCGCCAGCAGCTTACGGACAGGGGGCTACGAGCAGTACTTC	CASSLRTGGYEQYF
TRBJ2-7	TRBD1	NA	TRBV18	TGTGCCAGCTCACCATGGGACAGGGGGACCTACGAGCAGTACTTC	CASSPWDRGTYEQYF
TRBJ1-1	NA	few	TRBV9	TGTGCCAGCAGCGCCGGGAGTAACACTGAAGCTTTCTTT	CASSAGSNTEAFF
TRBJ2-7	NA	NA	TRBV27	TGTGCCAGAAACAAACCCCACAGCGGCGAGCAGTACTTC	CARNKPHSGEQYF
TRBJ2-4	NA	few	TRBV27	TGTGCCAGCAGGGGCGAAATAGCCAAAAACATTCAGTACTTC	CASRGEIAKNIQYF